These 25 T cell receptor beta chains were all obtained from the same sample, sequenced in a study of shared clonotypes between healthy human individuals. Method: immunoSEQ multiplex PCR; TCRdb's copy keeps in-frame clones and lacks some. The table records over a million clones, roughly 80% of them present only once. Sequencing was done on a sample of memory CD4+ T cells sorted from blood. Stated subset: CD45RA-negative fraction. The receptors were gathered from a man in his late teens or twenties in good health.

On this clone: At one of its ends the junction is not consistent with the germline gene, which may arise from a read error. The chain uses TRBV10-1 and TRBJ1-1, with a tentative D call TRBD1 (5 bases). Looked up from germline, CDR1 is WNHNN and CDR2 is SYGVQD (reference sequence). This CDR3 contains 14 residues. The CDR3 sequence: CASSEGGMGRLLIF. CDR3 DNA sequence: TGCGCCAGCAGTGAGGGGGGTATGGGACGTCTCTTGATCTTT.

The CDR3 reads CASSTLSWDKYSNQPQHF. The CDR3 DNA reads as TGTGCCAGCAGCACCCTAAGCTGGGACAAGTATAGCAATCAGCCCCAGCATTTT. The genes are TRBV21-1 and TRBJ1-5; the tabulated D call, TRBD1, remains unverified against the DNA. TRBV21-1 is a pseudogene locus. There are 18 residues in the CDR3.

The chain links TRBV27 to TRBJ2-3; the D gene is possibly TRBD1 (6 bases). V gave up 8 bases and J gave up 4 bases, with 13 bases separating them. The CDR3 sequence is 13 residues long. Germline-derived CDR1 and CDR2 are MNHEY and SMNVEV (reference sequence). CDR3 nucleotide sequence: TGTGCCAGCCGGCCAGGGGTCCCAGATACGCAGTATTTT. This encodes CASRPGVPDTQYF.

The rearrangement joins TRBV14 to TRBJ2-5; D ambiguous. The V gene lost 2 bases and the J gene lost 7 bases, with 11 bases spanning the gap. Germline-derived CDR1 and CDR2 are SGHDN and FVKESK. The CDR3 is made up of 13 amino acids. CDR3 sequence reads: CASSQMLSVTQYF. In DNA, the CDR3 is TGTGCCAGCAGCCAAATGTTGTCGGTGACCCAGTACTTC.

The chain links TRBV5-1 to TRBJ1-4; 7 nucleotides line up with TRBD1. V lost 0 bases and J lost 8; bases outside the gene matches: 13. CDR1 and CDR2 (germline): SGHRS, YFSETQ. CDR3 length: 17 residues. The CDR3 region has the DNA TGCGCCAGCAGCTTGGAAGGGGGCATAGTGCGTGGCGAAAAACTGTTTTTT. This encodes CASSLEGGIVRGEKLFF.

CDR3 protein: CASSPGHSYGYTF. DNA of the CDR3: TGCGCCAGCAGTCCGGGACACAGCTATGGCTACACCTTC. The genes are TRBV23-1 and TRBJ1-2, with a weak D call TRBD1 (6 bases). Being an ORF, TRBV23-1 has a function that is uncertain. This CDR3 is 13 amino acids long. V gave up 4 bases and J gave up 4 bases, with 10 bases separating them.

The chain recombines TRBV9 with TRBJ2-2; unclear D gene. Germline V lookup: CDR1 SGDLS, CDR2 YYNGEE. This CDR3 has 11 residues. Trimming left V 1 base short and J 10 bases short, with 5 bases between. In nucleotides, the CDR3 is TGTGCCAGCAGCGTAATTACGGAGCTGTTTTTT. The encoded protein is CASSVITELFF.

The chain is built from TRBV10-1 and TRBJ1-4; D unclear. There are 14 residues in the CDR3. The germline CDR1 and CDR2 sequences are WNHNN and SYGVQD (reference sequence). Deletions cut 4 bases from V and 0 bases from J, with 6 bases between. The DNA for the CDR3 is TGCGCCAGCAGTGCTGGACCAACTAATGAAAAACTGTTTTTT. Protein: CASSAGPTNEKLFF.

On this clone: A far larger clone is off by one base, so a read error is likely. Other DNA sequences from this sample encode an identical CDR3 as well. This rearrangement joins TRBV29-1 to TRBJ1-6, with 11 nucleotides matching TRBD1. CDR1 and CDR2 (germline): SQVTM, ANQGSEA. The CDR3 totals 15 residues. The CDR3 here is CSVALGQGDNSPLHF. CDR3 nucleotides: TGCAGCGTTGCCTTGGGACAGGGGGACAATTCGCCCCTCCACTTT.

The chain is built from TRBV14 and TRBJ2-5; 11 bases align to TRBD2. The CDR3 sequence is 18 residues long. Per germline, CDR1 SGHDN and CDR2 FVKESK. J lost 1 base, V lost 4 bases, and 11 bases had no gene match. The chain's CDR3 is CASSRLITSGSPQETQYF. The CDR3 nucleotides are TGTGCCAGCAGCCGCCTAATTACTAGCGGGAGCCCCCAAGAGACCCAGTACTTC. Looking up the rest from reference TRBV14 and TRBJ2-5 gives the full variable domain: EAGVTQFPSHSVIEKGQTVTLRCDPISGHDNLYWYRRVMGKEIKFLLHFVKESKQDESGMPNNRFLAERTGGTYSTLKVQPAELEDSGVYFCASSRLITSGSPQETQYFGPGTRLLVL.

CDR3 coding DNA: TGCGCCAGCAGCTCGGCCCAGGGGAGTAGCTACGAGCAGTACTTC. Translated: CASSSAQGSSYEQYF. The genes are TRBV5-1 and TRBJ2-7; D is perhaps TRBD1 (6 bases). Deletions cut 3 bases from V and 3 bases from J, with 16 bases between. This CDR3 contains 15 residues. Germline CDR1 SGHRS, CDR2 YFSETQ.

The sample holds many counts of this clone. V is TRBV2 and J is TRBJ2-7; D possibly corresponds to TRBD1 (6 bases). Germline CDR1 SNHLY, CDR2 FYNNEI. The CDR3 is made up of 15 amino acids. The V and J ends lost 6 bases and 4 bases respectively, with 19 bases between them. In nucleotides, the CDR3 is TGTGCCAGCAGGAAAACAGGGAGTACGGCTTACGAGCAGTACTTC. Residues: CASRKTGSTAYEQYF. Filled out from reference TRBV2 and TRBJ2-7, the complete variable domain reads EPEVTQTPSHQVTQMGQEVILRCVPISNHLYFYWYRQILGQKVEFLVSFYNNEISEKSEIFDDQFSVERPDGSNFTLKIRSTKLEDSAMYFCASRKTGSTAYEQYFGPGTRLTVT.

The count of this clone is one. The chain recombines TRBV2 with TRBJ1-4, with D uncertain. Trimming removed 6 bases at V and 4 bases at J, with 9 bases between. CDR1 is SNHLY and CDR2 is FYNNEI in the germline V gene. CDR3 length: 13 residues. This CDR3 reads CASREQLNEKLFF. In nucleotides, the CDR3 is TGTGCCAGCAGGGAGCAGCTTAATGAAAAACTGTTTTTT.

V gene TRBV2 combines with J gene TRBJ2-5; 7 positions agree with TRBD1. The CDR3 runs to 14 residues. The germline V gene has CDR1 SNHLY and CDR2 FYNNEI. V trimming: 6 bases; J trimming: 1 base; junction bases outside the gene matches: 5. CDR3 sequence: CASSETGFQETQYF. As DNA, the CDR3 is TGTGCCAGCAGCGAGACAGGGTTCCAAGAGACCCAGTACTTC.

The V call is TRBV7-9, the J call TRBJ2-2; possible D gene TRBD2, 5 bases. CDR3 length: 16 residues. Germline CDR1 is SEHNR and CDR2 is FQNEAQ (reference sequence). V was shortened by 5 bases and J by 5 bases, with 18 bases between the two germline ends. CDR3 coding DNA: TGTGCCAGCAGCCCCGTCGGAAACAGAGGGACCGGGGAGCTGTTTTTT. This gives the protein CASSPVGNRGTGELFF.

The gene calls are TRBV5-4 and TRBJ2-3; perhaps TRBD1 as D (6 bases). The CDR3 consists of 15 residues. The germline CDR1 and CDR2 sequences are SGHNT and YYREEE (reference sequence). V gave up 0 bases and J gave up 8 bases, with 16 bases separating them. The CDR3 protein is CASSLATGSWVTQYF. The CDR3, as DNA: TGTGCCAGCAGCTTGGCCACAGGGTCTTGGGTTACGCAGTATTTT.

The chain couples TRBV5-1 to TRBJ2-2, with D perhaps given as TRBD1 or TRBD2 (5 bases each). CDR3 size: 14 residues. Germline V lookup: CDR1 SGHRS, CDR2 YFSETQ. V lost 1 base and J 7 bases, leaving 11 bases between the germline ends. The CDR3 DNA reads TGCGCCAGCAGCTTGATTCCGGGGCTCGGGGAGCTGTTTTTT. Translation: CASSLIPGLGELFF.

The chain recombines TRBV20-1 with TRBJ2-5; perhaps TRBD1 as D (6 bases). The germline gives CDR1 DFQATT, CDR2 SNEGSKA (reference sequence). The CDR3 runs 11 residues. CDR3 coding DNA: TGCACCTGGGGGACAAAAGAGACCCAGTACTTC. It translates to CTWGTKETQYF.

V usage is TRBV2 and J usage is TRBJ1-1, with D tentatively TRBD1 (5 bases). V was shortened by 7 bases and J by 6 bases, with 12 bases between the two germline ends. The germline gives CDR1 SNHLY, CDR2 FYNNEI. This CDR3 is built from 12 residues. The DNA for the CDR3 is TGTGCCAGCAATAGGCAGGGCGCTGAAGCTTTCTTT. This gives the protein CASNRQGAEAFF.

A word on this clone: The same CDR3 can be traced to other DNA sequences in this sample. The gene calls are TRBV7-8 and TRBJ2-3; no firm D call. Deletions cut 1 base from V and 2 bases from J, with 7 bases between. This CDR3 contains 14 residues. From germline, CDR1 is SGHVS and CDR2 FQNEAQ. CDR3 coding DNA: TGTGCCAGCAGCTTAGGCAGTTACACAGATACGCAGTATTTT. Translation: CASSLGSYTDTQYF.

V and J are TRBV11-2 and TRBJ2-3; D ambiguous. Germline V lookup: CDR1 SGHAT, CDR2 FQNNGV. This CDR3 region has 14 residues. V lost 6 bases to trimming and J lost 3 bases, with 13 bases between them. Written as DNA, the CDR3 is TGTGCCAGCAGTAGGTGGGGATCAACAGATACGCAGTATTTT. Amino acids: CASSRWGSTDTQYF.

This clone has a handful of counts. The J gene is TRBJ1-2, the V gene TRBV6-4; D might be TRBD1 (5 bases). Deletions cut 0 bases from V and 6 bases from J, with 11 bases between. The CDR3 is made up of 14 amino acids. Germline V gene sequence: CDR1 MRHNA, CDR2 SNTAGT. The CDR3 is CASSDSGGANGYTF. The CDR3 bases are TGTGCCAGCAGTGACTCTGGGGGTGCGAATGGCTACACCTTC.

The chain carries TRBV5-4 and TRBJ1-2; D is ambiguous. Germline V gene data show CDR1 as SGHNT and CDR2 as YYREEE (reference sequence). Deletions cut 3 bases from V and 0 bases from J, with 15 bases between. The CDR3 runs 16 residues. The CDR3 is CASSSYATSPNYGYTF. CDR3 DNA sequence: TGTGCCAGCAGCTCCTACGCGACATCTCCTAACTATGGCTACACCTTC.

The chain joins TRBV10-3 to TRBJ1-2; no definite D call. Trimming removed 11 bases from V and 5 bases from J, with 21 bases in between. The CDR3 runs to 14 residues. From germline, CDR1 is ENHRY and CDR2 SYGVKD. CDR3 coding DNA: TGTGCCCCCGGCTCCGAGGATGGTAGGTATGGCTACACCTTC. As protein: CAPGSEDGRYGYTF.

This clone appeared a single time. The chain joins TRBV7-2 to TRBJ2-7; TRBD1 is a possible D gene (5 bases). V gave up 2 bases and J gave up 5 bases, with 16 bases separating them. Germline values: CDR1 SGHTA, CDR2 FQGNSA. The CDR3 contains 15 residues. CDR3 in DNA: TGTGCCAGCAGCTTATGGGGCTGGGCTGGAGACGAGCAGTACTTC. Encoded protein: CASSLWGWAGDEQYF.